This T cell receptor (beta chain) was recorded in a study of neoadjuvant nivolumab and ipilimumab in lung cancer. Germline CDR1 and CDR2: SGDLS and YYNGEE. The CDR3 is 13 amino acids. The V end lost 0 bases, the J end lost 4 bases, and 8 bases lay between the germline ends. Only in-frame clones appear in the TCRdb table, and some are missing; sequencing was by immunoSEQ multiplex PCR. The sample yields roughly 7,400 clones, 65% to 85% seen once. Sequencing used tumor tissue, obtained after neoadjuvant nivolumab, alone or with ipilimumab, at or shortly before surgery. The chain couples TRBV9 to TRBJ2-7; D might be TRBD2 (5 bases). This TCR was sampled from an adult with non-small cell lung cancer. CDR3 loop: CASSVDEGYEQYF. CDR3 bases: TGTGCCAGCAGCGTAGACGAGGGTTACGAGCAGTACTTC.